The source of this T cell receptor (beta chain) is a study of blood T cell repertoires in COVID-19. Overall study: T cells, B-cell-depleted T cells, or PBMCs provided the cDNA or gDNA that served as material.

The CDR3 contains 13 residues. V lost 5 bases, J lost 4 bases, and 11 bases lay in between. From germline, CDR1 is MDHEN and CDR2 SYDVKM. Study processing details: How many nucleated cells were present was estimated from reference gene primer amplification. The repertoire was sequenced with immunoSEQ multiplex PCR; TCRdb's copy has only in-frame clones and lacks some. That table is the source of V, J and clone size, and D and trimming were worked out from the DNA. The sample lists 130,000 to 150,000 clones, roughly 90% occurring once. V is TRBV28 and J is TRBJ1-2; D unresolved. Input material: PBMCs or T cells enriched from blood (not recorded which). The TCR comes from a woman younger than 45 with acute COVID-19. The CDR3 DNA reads TGTGCCAGCAGTCCCCTCAGGATCTATGGCTACACCTTC. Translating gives CASSPLRIYGYTF.